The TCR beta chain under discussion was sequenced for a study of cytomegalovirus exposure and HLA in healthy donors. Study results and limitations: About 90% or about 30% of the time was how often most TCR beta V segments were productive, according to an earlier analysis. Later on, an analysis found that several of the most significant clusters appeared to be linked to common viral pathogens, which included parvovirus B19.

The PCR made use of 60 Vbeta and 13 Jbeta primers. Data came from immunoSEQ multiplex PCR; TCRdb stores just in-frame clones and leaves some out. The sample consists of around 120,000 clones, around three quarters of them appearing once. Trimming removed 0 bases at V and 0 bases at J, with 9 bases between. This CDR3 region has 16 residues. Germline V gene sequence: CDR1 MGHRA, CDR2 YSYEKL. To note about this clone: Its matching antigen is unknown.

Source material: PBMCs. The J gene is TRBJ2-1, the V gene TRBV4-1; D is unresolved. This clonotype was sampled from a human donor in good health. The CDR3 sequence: CASSQDASSSYNEQFF. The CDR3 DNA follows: TGCGCCAGCAGCCAAGATGCCTCCAGCTCCTACAATGAGCAGTTCTTC.